The clone carrying this T cell receptor beta chain turned up a few times. No antigen is known for it. The CDR3 is 13 amino acids. Trimming at V came to 3 bases and at J to 0 bases, leaving 0 bases not matched to a gene. Germline V lookup: CDR1 GTSNPN, CDR2 SVGIG (reference sequence). The data are from a study of PD-1 blockade in classical Hodgkin lymphoma. Broader study findings: Reported findings placed baseline TCR diversity lower in newly diagnosed patients (compared with healthy donors). Only CD4+ TCR diversity, not CD8+, had risen significantly by C4D1.

Each patient relapsed following autologous stem cell transplantation, and prior brentuximab vedotin exposure differed. Classifying best responses yielded complete response, partial response or progressive disease. Sequencing was performed with immunoSEQ multiplex PCR; in TCRdb, only in-frame clones are kept and a portion is missing. The data show around 25,000 clones, over 70% seen once. Here the sequenced sample was peripheral blood mononuclear cells (PBMCs), taken at baseline. This sequence originates from a human donor with classical Hodgkin lymphoma. The chain uses TRBV30 and TRBJ1-1, with 8 nucleotides matching TRBD1. CDR3 amino acids: CAWRQGVNTEAFF. The CDR3 DNA sequence: TGTGCCTGGAGACAGGGGGTGAACACTGAAGCTTTCTTT.